Each of the 5 T cell receptor beta chains below was sequenced from the same sample in a study of immune evolution from preneoplasia to lung adenocarcinoma. Repertoires were generated with immunoSEQ multiplex PCR, while TCRdb's copy carries only in-frame clones and drops some. The sample holds around 10,000 clones, 76% seen once. The sample was FFPE normal lung tissue adjacent to the tumor. These receptors all stem from a person aged 60 to 70 with lung adenocarcinoma. Some clones in this sample may be carry-over from other donors' samples.

V and J are TRBV14 and TRBJ2-1; 9 bases are a match to TRBD2. V dropped 8 bases and J dropped 9; count of bases not matched to a gene: 8. Germline loops: CDR1 SGHDN, CDR2 FVKESK. The length of the CDR3 is 13 residues. In DNA form, the CDR3 reads TGTGCCAGCGCTCCGGGACTAGCAACTGAGCAGTTCTTC. It specifies CASAPGLATEQFF.

V gene TRBV27 combines with J gene TRBJ2-3, with 7 bases matching TRBD1. V gave up 7 bases and J gave up 4 bases; unmatched junction bases: 8. From germline, CDR1 is MNHEY and CDR2 SMNVEV (reference sequence). The CDR3 contains 14 residues. The chain's CDR3 is CASTLKGGADTQYF. The CDR3 DNA follows: TGTGCCAGCACCCTAAAAGGGGGCGCAGATACGCAGTATTTT.

The rearrangement joins TRBV5-1 to TRBJ2-1; TRBD2 matches 7 bases. The CDR3 loop spans 15 amino acids. Germline CDR1 SGHRS, CDR2 YFSETQ. With 2 bases clipped from V and 9 bases from J, the junction kept 11 bases outside the gene matches. CDR3 residues: CASSFSGRAESEQFF. CDR3 nucleotides: TGCGCCAGCAGCTTTAGTGGGAGGGCGGAGAGTGAGCAGTTCTTC.

V usage is TRBV4-1 and J usage is TRBJ1-5, with TRBD1 identical over 7 bases. The CDR3 has 16 amino acids. Per the germline V gene, CDR1 is MGHRA and CDR2 is YSYEKL. Unmatched junction bases numbered 5, after V lost 3 bases and J lost 0 bases. The CDR3 reads CASSQRQGDSNQPQHF. CDR3 DNA: TGCGCCAGCAGCCAGCGACAGGGTGATAGCAATCAGCCCCAGCATTTT.

Only one count was recorded for this clone. This chain connects TRBV19 to TRBJ2-2; tentatively, D is TRBD2 (5 bases). The length of the CDR3 is 14 residues. Germline loops: CDR1 LNHDA, CDR2 SQIVND (reference sequence). Trimming left V 4 bases short and J 8 bases short, with 14 bases between. The CDR3 loop reads CASSRRIAEGELFF. Written as DNA, the CDR3 is TGTGCCAGTAGTAGGAGGATCGCCGAGGGGGAGCTGTTTTTT.